This TCR beta chain was sequenced for a study of T cell repertoires in cytomegalovirus infection. Across the whole study: Matching HLA type and CMV infection were both indicated by public TCR beta signatures.

CDR1 is SGHTA, CDR2 FQGNSA, per germline. With V trimmed by 4 bases and J by 9 bases, 6 bases remained unmatched. CDR3 length: 14 amino acids. This clonotype was counted at least ten times. MiXCR, applied by TCRdb to the reads, yields one record per CDR3 protein. The repertoire holds 150,000 to 200,000 distinct CDR3 sequences, with approximately 30% as singletons. This sequence was found in a human donor in good health (CMV status not recorded). Some clones in this sample may be carry-over from other donors' samples. The sequenced sample consisted of PBMCs. J is TRBJ1-6 and V is TRBV7-2; 7 bases fit TRBD1. The CDR3 DNA follows: TGTGCCAGCAGCTCCTGGGACAGTTTTTCACCCCTCCACTTT. Its translation: CASSSWDSFSPLHF.